Listed here are 16 T cell receptor beta chains from one sample, sequenced in a study of blood T cell repertoires in COVID-19. Libraries were prepared by immunoSEQ multiplex PCR; TCRdb keeps only in-frame clonotypes and omits some of them. The table lists 25,000 to 35,000 clones, roughly 87% of them singletons. The specimen was peripheral blood. The receptors were sampled from a man in his sixties with COVID-19, enrolled during active disease.

This sequence joins TRBV2 and TRBJ1-6; a possible D gene is TRBD1 (6 bases). Germline V CDR1 and CDR2: SNHLY, FYNNEI. Trimming took off 8 bases at V and 8 bases at J, with 10 bases between the two ends. The CDR3 has 12 amino acids. CDR3 sequence (DNA): TGTGCCAGCCGCACAGGGTATTCACCCCTCCACTTT. Protein: CASRTGYSPLHF.

This chain uses TRBV5-1 with TRBJ1-2, with D possibly matching TRBD1 (6 bases). Germline V gene data show CDR1 as SGHRS and CDR2 as YFSETQ. With 0 bases removed from V and 6 bases from J, the gap between germline ends came to 6 bases. The CDR3 sequence is 12 residues long. The CDR3 DNA reads TGCGCCAGCAGCTTGGGGACAGATGGCTACACCTTC. This encodes CASSLGTDGYTF.

The rearrangement links TRBV28 to TRBJ1-5; 10 positions agree with TRBD1. V lost 5 bases to trimming and J lost 2 bases; unmatched junction nucleotides: 12. Germline CDR1 reads MDHEN; CDR2 reads SYDVKM. This CDR3 has 18 residues. The CDR3: CASSKPGQGTGGNQPQHF. In nucleotides, the CDR3 is TGTGCCAGCAGTAAGCCGGGACAGGGGACCGGGGGCAATCAGCCCCAGCATTTT.

This sequence joins TRBV20-1 and TRBJ2-3; D is unclear. This CDR3 has 15 residues. V gave up 3 bases and J gave up 0 bases, with 13 bases separating them. The germline CDR1 and CDR2 sequences are DFQATT and SNEGSKA (reference sequence). CDR3 sequence (DNA): TGCAGTGCTAGTATCGCGGAGAGTAGCACAGATACGCAGTATTTT. Residues: CSASIAESSTDTQYF.

The V and J genes are TRBV21-1 and TRBJ2-2; TRBD1 was called by the table and not checked on the DNA. TRBV21-1 represents a pseudogene. This CDR3 spans 22 amino acids. CDR3 in DNA: TGTGCCAGCAGCAAAGGCGAGGTTGGGACAGGTCTCCGGAGGCAGAACACCGGGGAGCTGTTTTTT. Translated, it gives CASSKGEVGTGLRRQNTGELFF.

As regards this clone: The junction departs from the called germline gene at one end, perhaps through a read error. In DNA, the CDR3 is TGCAGTACTAGTTGGCGGGTCCTGAATGAGCAGTTCTTC. This sequence encodes CSTSWRVLNEQFF. The chain links TRBV20-1 to TRBJ2-1; possibly TRBD2 for D (5 bases). The CDR3 covers 13 residues. The germline V gene encodes CDR1 DFQATT and CDR2 SNEGSKA (reference sequence).

The J gene is TRBJ1-1, the V gene TRBV30; D gene unclear. The CDR3 is 13 residues long. The germline V and J ends were trimmed by 0 bases and 3 bases, with 8 bases remaining between them. Germline CDR1 and CDR2: GTSNPN and SVGIG (reference sequence). In nucleotides, the CDR3 is TGTGCCTGGAGTGTATACGGGGACACTGAAGCTTTCTTT. It is translated as CAWSVYGDTEAFF.

This rearrangement joins TRBV5-1 to TRBJ1-4; 10 nucleotides align to TRBD1. This CDR3 is 15 amino acids long. CDR1 is SGHRS and CDR2 is YFSETQ in the germline V gene. The V and J ends lost 0 bases and 7 bases, in that order; junction bases with no gene match: 3. Here the CDR3 reads CASSLGQGASEKLFF. DNA of the CDR3: TGCGCCAGCAGCTTGGGACAGGGGGCAAGTGAAAAACTGTTTTTT. The full variable domain, its missing parts supplied by reference TRBV5-1 and TRBJ1-4, is KAGVTQTPRYLIKTRGQQVTLSCSPISGHRSVSWYQQTPGQGLQFLFEYFSETQRNKGNFPGRFSGRQFSNSRSEMNVSTLELGDSALYLCASSLGQGASEKLFFGSGTQLSVL.

This chain links TRBV9 with TRBJ2-3; 10 bases are a match to TRBD2. Looked up from germline, CDR1 is SGDLS and CDR2 is YYNGEE. The length of the CDR3 is 15 residues. Trimming removed 2 bases from V and 2 bases from J; junction bases left unmatched: 2. As DNA, the CDR3 is TGTGCCAGCAGCGTTACTAGCGGGAACACAGATACGCAGTATTTT. This translates into CASSVTSGNTDTQYF.

V is TRBV29-1 and J is TRBJ2-6; 10 bases agree with TRBD1. The germline CDR1 and CDR2 sequences are SQVTM and ANQGSEA. The ends lost 5 bases at V and 0 bases at J; junction bases unmatched: 7. The CDR3 is 17 amino acids. The CDR3 loop is CSVSGQGTNSGANVLTF. CDR3 nucleotides: TGCAGCGTTTCGGGACAGGGGACTAACTCTGGGGCCAACGTCCTGACTTTC.

This clone appeared a few times. The CDR3 is CASSQEPGQSYEQYF. CDR3 bases: TGCGCCAGCAGCCAAGAGCCGGGACAGAGCTACGAGCAGTACTTC. This sequence joins TRBV4-3 and TRBJ2-7, with TRBD1 matching over 7 bases. J lost 3 bases, V lost 0 bases, and 5 bases had no gene match. From germline, CDR1 is LGHNA and CDR2 YSLEER. There are 15 residues in the CDR3.

The chain couples TRBV10-3 to TRBJ2-7, with D unresolved. Germline CDR1 is ENHRY and CDR2 is SYGVKD. V was shortened by 5 bases and J by 2 bases, with 7 bases between the two germline ends. This CDR3 has 12 residues. This CDR3 is CAISTVPYEQYF. CDR3 nucleotides: TGTGCCATCAGTACAGTCCCCTACGAGCAGTACTTC.

This clone was observed a single time. J is TRBJ2-1 and V is TRBV7-4; 12 bases agree with TRBD2. V was clipped by 5 bases and J by 6 bases; unmatched bases: 5. In germline, CDR1 is SGHVT, CDR2 SQSDAQ. The CDR3 covers 15 residues. The CDR3 DNA reads TGTGCCAGCAGCCAAGAACTAGCGGGAGGCAATGAGCAGTTCTTC. Amino acids: CASSQELAGGNEQFF.

This clone was seen only a few times. The V call is TRBV9, the J call TRBJ1-6; weak D call: TRBD1 (5 bases). CDR3 length: 14 residues. Trimming removed 3 bases at V and 9 bases at J, with 13 bases between. In germline, CDR1 is SGDLS, CDR2 YYNGEE. CDR3 DNA: TGTGCCAGCAGCGAAGGGGTTCAGAGTTCACCCCTCCACTTT. Residues: CASSEGVQSSPLHF.

This sequence joins TRBV2 and TRBJ2-4; 11 bases map to TRBD1. The germline V gene encodes CDR1 SNHLY and CDR2 FYNNEI. This CDR3 spans 18 amino acids. Trimming took 6 bases from V and 0 from J; bases not matched to a gene: 10. Written as DNA, the CDR3 is TGTGCCAGCAGAGCCCCCCTTGGGACAGGGGGAGCCAAAAACATTCAGTACTTC. Protein: CASRAPLGTGGAKNIQYF.

The gene calls are TRBV19 and TRBJ2-7, with 7 bases fitting TRBD2. Trimming removed 3 bases from V and 12 bases from J; junction bases left unmatched: 26. The germline V gene encodes CDR1 LNHDA and CDR2 SQIVND (reference sequence). The CDR3 is made up of 18 amino acids. CDR3 region: CASSISYAGAGEDLSTYF. The CDR3 region has the DNA TGTGCCAGTAGTATTTCTTATGCTGGGGCGGGAGAAGATTTAAGCACGTACTTC.